The 16 T cell receptor beta chains reported below all come from one sample, sequenced in a study of graft-versus-host responses after intestinal transplantation. These TCRs' antigens remain unknown. Sequencing used immunoSEQ multiplex PCR; TCRdb keeps in-frame clones, though not all of them. The sample shows tens of thousands of clones, 94% of them seen only once. The sequences come from unstimulated CD4+ T cells sorted from spleen or lymph node cells, collected before transplant. All receptors come from a human donor who was the organ donor for an intestinal transplant.

The V and J genes are TRBV7-9 and TRBJ2-3, with TRBD2 as a possible D gene (6 bases). The V end was cut by 4 bases, the J end by 2 bases, with 13 bases between. This CDR3 is 15 amino acids long. Germline V gene sequence: CDR1 SEHNR, CDR2 FQNEAQ (reference sequence). CDR3 DNA: TGTGCCAGCAGCTATAACCGGGACTTCACAGATACGCAGTATTTT. It is translated as CASSYNRDFTDTQYF.

The chain combines TRBV29-1 with TRBJ1-1; D perhaps matches TRBD1 (5 bases). From germline, CDR1 is SQVTM and CDR2 ANQGSEA. V lost 0 bases to trimming and J lost 6 bases, with 8 bases between them. The CDR3 runs to 12 residues. This CDR3 is CSVEEGGAEAFF. DNA for the CDR3: TGCAGCGTTGAAGAGGGGGGGGCTGAAGCTTTCTTT. Full variable domain (missing parts from reference TRBV29-1 and TRBJ1-1): SAVISQKPSRDICQRGTSLTIQCQVDSQVTMMFWYRQQPGQSLTLIATANQGSEATYESGFVIDKFPISRPNLTFSTLTVSNMSPEDSSIYLCSVEEGGAEAFFGQGTRLTVV.

The chain carries TRBV7-3 and TRBJ2-3; 10 bases fit TRBD2. The CDR3 is made up of 16 amino acids. The germline gives CDR1 SGHTA, CDR2 FQGTGA. Germline trimming cut 2 bases from V and 5 bases from J; bases unmatched to any gene: 7. The CDR3 DNA is TGTGCCAGCAGCTTAGGAGCGGGGGGGCCGGGAGATACGCAGTATTTT. Protein: CASSLGAGGPGDTQYF.

A remark on this clone: Other DNA sequences from this sample encode an identical CDR3 as well. The chain combines TRBV2 with TRBJ1-1; 7 positions agree with TRBD1. With V trimmed by 6 bases and J by 1 base, 2 bases remained unmatched. The CDR3 sequence is 13 residues long. Germline-derived CDR1 and CDR2 are SNHLY and FYNNEI. The CDR3 is CASSGQANTEAFF. CDR3 DNA sequence: TGTGCCAGCAGCGGACAGGCGAACACTGAAGCTTTCTTT.

In this sample, this clone turned up a few times. The chain employs TRBV7-9 and TRBJ2-7, with D perhaps given as TRBD1 or TRBD2 (5 bases each). Germline V gives CDR1 SEHNR, CDR2 FQNEAQ (reference sequence). CDR3 length equals 12 residues. With 3 bases removed from V and 4 bases from J, the gap between germline ends came to 7 bases. The CDR3 reads CASSFGAYEQYF. The DNA for the CDR3 is TGTGCCAGCAGCTTCGGGGCTTACGAGCAGTACTTC.

V usage is TRBV4-1 and J usage is TRBJ1-6; D gene ambiguous. The length of the CDR3 is 17 residues. V was pared by 0 bases and J by 11 bases, with 20 bases between. Germline V gene sequence: CDR1 MGHRA, CDR2 YSYEKL. The CDR3 protein is CASSQDLASVRGPPLHF. The DNA for the CDR3 is TGCGCCAGCAGCCAAGATCTCGCTTCAGTTAGAGGGCCACCCCTCCACTTT.

The chain recombines TRBV18 with TRBJ2-1, with D perhaps TRBD1 (5 bases). In germline, CDR1 is KGHSH, CDR2 LQKENI. V lost 3 bases to trimming and J lost 7 bases, with 10 bases between them. This CDR3 spans 13 amino acids. CDR3 sequence (DNA): TGTGCCAGCTCACCCCAAGGGGTGAATGAGCAGTTCTTC. Its protein product is CASSPQGVNEQFF.

J is TRBJ1-5 and V is TRBV9; unclear D gene. V gave up 0 bases and J gave up 3 bases, with 4 bases separating them. Germline assignment: CDR1 SGDLS and CDR2 YYNGEE. The CDR3 length is 13 residues. The DNA of the CDR3 is TGTGCCAGCAGCGTAGGTACCAATCAGCCCCAGCATTTT. It is translated as CASSVGTNQPQHF.

This chain links TRBV18 with TRBJ1-1, with D maybe TRBD1 (5 bases). Germline CDR1 KGHSH, CDR2 LQKENI. The CDR3 consists of 15 residues. V lost 0 bases and J lost 1, with 9 bases in between. Here the CDR3 DNA reads TGTGCCAGCTCACCACCGGCAGGGTCGAACACTGAAGCTTTCTTT. Amino acids: CASSPPAGSNTEAFF.

The rearrangement uses TRBV6-5 and TRBJ1-6; D unresolved. V lost 5 bases to trimming and J lost 7 bases, with 9 bases between them. The CDR3 loop spans 13 amino acids. The germline CDR1 and CDR2 sequences are MNHEY and SVGAGI. Written as DNA, the CDR3 is TGTGCCAGCAGTCAACTGAAAAATTCACCCCTCCACTTT. It is translated as CASSQLKNSPLHF.

The rearrangement uses TRBV7-7 and TRBJ1-1; the D is unclear. CDR1 is SSHAT and CDR2 is FNYEAQ in the germline V gene (reference sequence). V dropped 5 bases and J dropped 1 base, with 14 bases sitting between them. This CDR3 spans 15 amino acids. The CDR3 spells CASSGLRKGNTEAFF. The CDR3 nucleotides read TGTGCCAGCAGCGGATTAAGAAAAGGGAACACTGAAGCTTTCTTT.

This sequence joins TRBV28 and TRBJ1-2; D remains ambiguous. The CDR3 length is 12 residues. Germline assignment: CDR1 MDHEN and CDR2 SYDVKM. With 3 bases removed from V and 4 bases from J, the gap between germline ends came to 6 bases. CDR3 region: CASSFSSYGYTF. The CDR3 region has the DNA TGTGCCAGCAGTTTTAGCAGCTATGGCTACACCTTC.

The V call is TRBV30, the J call TRBJ1-5, with a weak D call TRBD1 (5 bases). The CDR3 runs 14 residues. The ends were cut back, 6 bases at V and 8 bases at J, with 20 bases in the middle. Germline loops: CDR1 GTSNPN, CDR2 SVGIG (reference sequence). The CDR3 sequence is CACDRDRNMEPQHF. CDR3 nucleotides: TGTGCCTGCGATCGGGACCGTAATATGGAGCCCCAGCATTTT.

V usage is TRBV19 and J usage is TRBJ2-7, with 8 bases lining up with TRBD1. Germline loops: CDR1 LNHDA, CDR2 SQIVND (reference sequence). The CDR3 is 15 residues long. The V gene end was trimmed by 0 bases and the J gene end by 4 bases; junction bases not matched to a gene: 5. The CDR3 region has the DNA TGTGCCAGTAGTATAGAGACAGGGGAACTATACGAGCAGTACTTC. Its protein product is CASSIETGELYEQYF.

V is TRBV19 and J is TRBJ1-5; D is unclear. CDR3 length equals 13 residues. Germline V gene lookup returns CDR1 LNHDA and CDR2 SQIVND (reference sequence). V shed 7 bases and J shed 6 bases, with 13 bases lying between them. This chain's CDR3 is CASKAGFAQPQHF. CDR3 sequence (DNA): TGTGCCAGTAAGGCGGGGTTTGCTCAGCCCCAGCATTTT.

The CDR3 DNA reads as TGTGCCAGCAGCCCCGTCTTATCGTCGGCCAAGCCCCAGCATTTT. Translation: CASSPVLSSAKPQHF. The chain links TRBV7-2 to TRBJ1-5; no clear D gene. Trimming shortened V by 5 bases and J by 8 bases, and 19 bases separated the two germline ends. CDR3 length: 15 amino acids. The germline V gene encodes CDR1 SGHTA and CDR2 FQGNSA.